These T cell receptor beta chains were read from a single sample in a study of PD-1 blockade in classical Hodgkin lymphoma. Measured with immunoSEQ multiplex PCR; TCRdb has only the in-frame clones, and not every one. The sample lists 45,000 or so clones, about three quarters occurring once. Sequenced here: peripheral blood mononuclear cells (PBMCs), sampled at baseline. Every receptor here comes from a human donor with classical Hodgkin lymphoma. Both conserved end residues are part of each CDR3. A D gene is named only where the DNA matches it firmly. Part of the rows lack a size; the others show once, few, many or a class for expanded clones.

cdr3_aa: CASSFGLRQPKHEQYF
cdr3_nt: TGTGCCAGCAGCTTCGGTCTACGACAGCCTAAGCACGAGCAGTACTTC
v_call: TRBV7-2
cdr3_length: 16
d_call: -
j_call: TRBJ2-7
clone_size: -

cdr3_aa: CASSDPQTGELFF
cdr3_nt: TGTGCCAGCAGCGACCCCCAGACCGGGGAGCTGTTTTTT
v_call: TRBV9
cdr3_length: 13
d_call: -
j_call: TRBJ2-2
clone_size: -

cdr3_aa: CASSQLRTYEQYF
cdr3_nt: TGCGCCAGCAGCCAACTCAGGACCTACGAGCAGTACTTC
v_call: TRBV4-1
cdr3_length: 13
d_call: -
j_call: TRBJ2-7
clone_size: -

cdr3_aa: CASSLYVQGAYNSPLHF
cdr3_nt: TGTGCCAGCAGTTTATATGTGCAGGGGGCGTATAATTCACCCCTCCACTTT
v_call: TRBV27
cdr3_length: 17
d_call: TRBD1
j_call: TRBJ1-6
clone_size: once

cdr3_aa: CASSPPGAREAFF
cdr3_nt: TGTGCCAGCAGTCCCCCTGGGGCCCGAGAAGCTTTCTTT
v_call: TRBV27
cdr3_length: 13
d_call: -
j_call: TRBJ1-1
clone_size: -

cdr3_aa: CASSYRTLGTGELFF
cdr3_nt: TGTGCCAGCAGCTACAGGACTTTAGGGACCGGGGAGCTGTTTTTT
v_call: TRBV7-6
cdr3_length: 15
d_call: -
j_call: TRBJ2-2
clone_size: -

cdr3_aa: CASSSKYRRDTQYF
cdr3_nt: TGTGCCAGCAGCTCAAAATACCGTAGAGATACGCAGTATTTT
v_call: TRBV5-4
cdr3_length: 14
d_call: -
j_call: TRBJ2-3
clone_size: -

cdr3_aa: CASSLGEHEQFF
cdr3_nt: TGTGCCAGCAGCTTAGGGGAACATGAGCAGTTCTTC
v_call: TRBV5-6
cdr3_length: 12
d_call: -
j_call: TRBJ2-1
clone_size: -

cdr3_aa: CASSLALGQGLEAFF
cdr3_nt: TGTGCCAGCAGCTTAGCGCTTGGGCAGGGCCTTGAAGCTTTCTTT
v_call: TRBV7-2
cdr3_length: 15
d_call: -
j_call: TRBJ1-1
clone_size: -

cdr3_aa: CASSLDRGLTEAFF
cdr3_nt: TGTGCCAGCAGCTTGGACAGGGGGCTGACTGAAGCTTTCTTT
v_call: TRBV5-6
cdr3_length: 14
d_call: TRBD1
j_call: TRBJ1-1
clone_size: -

cdr3_aa: CASSITFGQGAAGYTF
cdr3_nt: TGTGCCAGTAGTATAACGTTTGGACAGGGGGCGGCTGGCTACACCTTC
v_call: TRBV19
cdr3_length: 16
d_call: TRBD1
j_call: TRBJ1-2
clone_size: -

cdr3_aa: CASRRVNYGYTF
cdr3_nt: TGTGCCAGCAGGAGGGTTAACTATGGCTACACCTTC
v_call: TRBV6-5
cdr3_length: 12
d_call: -
j_call: TRBJ1-2
clone_size: -

cdr3_aa: CASSFTRDRGETQYF
cdr3_nt: TGTGCCAGCAGTTTTACCCGGGACAGGGGGGAGACCCAGTACTTC
v_call: TRBV27
cdr3_length: 15
d_call: TRBD1
j_call: TRBJ2-5
clone_size: once

cdr3_aa: CASRDPGTGADTQYF
cdr3_nt: TGTGCCAGCAGGGATCCCGGGACAGGGGCGGATACGCAGTATTTT
v_call: TRBV28
cdr3_length: 15
d_call: TRBD1
j_call: TRBJ2-3
clone_size: -

cdr3_aa: CASSLDGGVVSYEQYF
cdr3_nt: TGCGCCAGCAGCTTGGATGGGGGAGTAGTTTCCTACGAGCAGTACTTC
v_call: TRBV5-1
cdr3_length: 16
d_call: -
j_call: TRBJ2-7
clone_size: few

cdr3_aa: CASRDSLGELFF
cdr3_nt: TGTGCCAGCAGGGACAGTCTCGGGGAGCTGTTTTTT
v_call: TRBV28
cdr3_length: 12
d_call: -
j_call: TRBJ2-2
clone_size: few

cdr3_aa: CASSVGGISGELFF
cdr3_nt: TGTGCCAGCAGCGTAGGGGGAATCAGCGGGGAGCTGTTTTTT
v_call: TRBV9
cdr3_length: 14
d_call: -
j_call: TRBJ2-2
clone_size: -

cdr3_aa: CSVEPQGARGYTF
cdr3_nt: TGCAGCGTTGAACCACAGGGGGCGCGGGGCTACACCTTC
v_call: TRBV29-1
cdr3_length: 13
d_call: TRBD1
j_call: TRBJ1-2
clone_size: medium-sized

cdr3_aa: CASSLRAEQYF
cdr3_nt: TGTGCCAGCAGCTTGAGGGCCGAGCAGTACTTC
v_call: TRBV5-7
cdr3_length: 11
d_call: -
j_call: TRBJ2-7
clone_size: few

cdr3_aa: CASSQGQGHGSPLHF
cdr3_nt: TGCGCCAGCAGCCAAGGGCAGGGTCACGGTTCACCCCTCCACTTT
v_call: TRBV4-1
cdr3_length: 15
d_call: -
j_call: TRBJ1-6
clone_size: -

cdr3_aa: CASMDASYEQYF
cdr3_nt: TGTGCCAGTATGGACGCTTCCTACGAGCAGTACTTC
v_call: TRBV19
cdr3_length: 12
d_call: -
j_call: TRBJ2-7
clone_size: -

cdr3_aa: CASSTNTEAFF
cdr3_nt: TGTGCCAGCAGTACGAACACTGAAGCTTTCTTT
v_call: TRBV6-6
cdr3_length: 11
d_call: -
j_call: TRBJ1-1
clone_size: -

cdr3_aa: CASSPDRARDSPLHF
cdr3_nt: TGTGCCAGTAGTCCCGACAGGGCCAGGGATTCACCCCTCCACTTT
v_call: TRBV19
cdr3_length: 15
d_call: TRBD1
j_call: TRBJ1-6
clone_size: -

cdr3_aa: CATSRERTGANVLTF
cdr3_nt: TGTGCCACCAGCAGAGAAAGGACTGGGGCCAACGTCCTGACTTTC
v_call: TRBV15
cdr3_length: 15
d_call: -
j_call: TRBJ2-6
clone_size: -

cdr3_aa: CAWSGGGAHLYNSPLHF
cdr3_nt: TGTGCCTGGAGTGGAGGAGGGGCGCATTTATATAATTCACCCCTCCACTTT
v_call: TRBV30
cdr3_length: 17
d_call: -
j_call: TRBJ1-6
clone_size: -

cdr3_aa: CASSLADSGGQETQYF
cdr3_nt: TGTGCCAGCAGTTTGGCCGACAGCGGGGGGCAAGAGACCCAGTACTTC
v_call: TRBV27
cdr3_length: 16
d_call: TRBD2
j_call: TRBJ2-5
clone_size: -

cdr3_aa: CASSVQGWVDTIYF
cdr3_nt: TGTGCCAGCAGCGTACAGGGGTGGGTAGACACCATATATTTT
v_call: TRBV9
cdr3_length: 14
d_call: -
j_call: TRBJ1-3
clone_size: -

cdr3_aa: CASSLAPGPNYGYTF
cdr3_nt: TGTGCCAGCAGCTTGGCGCCAGGGCCAAACTATGGCTACACCTTC
v_call: TRBV5-5
cdr3_length: 15
d_call: -
j_call: TRBJ1-2
clone_size: -

cdr3_aa: CASGLGGYTDTQYF
cdr3_nt: TGTGCCAGCGGATTGGGTGGATACACAGATACGCAGTATTTT
v_call: TRBV7-8
cdr3_length: 14
d_call: -
j_call: TRBJ2-3
clone_size: once

cdr3_aa: CASSDRGSQPQHF
cdr3_nt: TGTGCCAGCAGTGACCGGGGAAGCCAGCCCCAGCATTTT
v_call: TRBV2
cdr3_length: 13
d_call: -
j_call: TRBJ1-5
clone_size: -

cdr3_aa: CASSLADRGESPLHF
cdr3_nt: TGTGCCAGCAGCTTGGCCGACAGGGGAGAATCACCCCTCCACTTT
v_call: TRBV7-6
cdr3_length: 15
d_call: TRBD1
j_call: TRBJ1-6
clone_size: -

cdr3_aa: CAITPRFNSPEGYTF
cdr3_nt: TGTGCCATCACCCCGCGGTTTAACAGCCCGGAAGGCTACACCTTC
v_call: TRBV10-3
cdr3_length: 15
d_call: -
j_call: TRBJ1-2
clone_size: -

cdr3_aa: CASSPRDSRPGELFF
cdr3_nt: TGTGCCAGCAGCCCTCGGGACTCCCGACCCGGGGAGCTGTTTTTT
v_call: TRBV7-6
cdr3_length: 15
d_call: -
j_call: TRBJ2-2
clone_size: -

cdr3_aa: CASSPISFPLQGVGYF
cdr3_nt: TGTGCCAGCAGTCCAATATCGTTCCCTTTACAGGGAGTGGGGTATTTT
v_call: TRBV28
cdr3_length: 16
d_call: -
j_call: TRBJ2-3
clone_size: -

cdr3_aa: CASTLLLNEQYF
cdr3_nt: TGTGCCAGCACCCTTCTTTTGAACGAGCAGTACTTC
v_call: TRBV7-9
cdr3_length: 12
d_call: -
j_call: TRBJ2-7
clone_size: few

cdr3_aa: CASSIDAGRPGNTIYF
cdr3_nt: TGTGCCAGTAGTATAGATGCAGGTCGACCTGGAAACACCATATATTTT
v_call: TRBV19
cdr3_length: 16
d_call: -
j_call: TRBJ1-3
clone_size: -

cdr3_aa: CATSRGANTEAFF
cdr3_nt: TGCGCCACCTCGCGAGGGGCGAACACTGAAGCTTTCTTT
v_call: TRBV10-1
cdr3_length: 13
d_call: -
j_call: TRBJ1-1
clone_size: -